This record concerns one T cell receptor (beta chain) sequence. Its matching antigen is unknown. These data come from a study of cytotoxic CD8 clonotypes in ibrutinib-treated CLL. Germline V gene data show CDR1 as MDHEN and CDR2 as SYDVKM. The V end was cut by 5 bases, the J end by 8 bases, with 18 bases between. The CDR3 has 14 amino acids. The intended depth for sequencing was 1 in 200,000 to 1 in 1 million T cells. Data came from immunoSEQ multiplex PCR; TCRdb stores just in-frame clones and leaves some out. The table has approximately 130,000 clones, under 90% seen once. Notes on the study in general: Clonality was higher at ibrutinib response and returned toward baseline at progression. Pretreatment clonality was elevated relative to age-matched healthy donors and paralleled circulating CD8+ T-cell counts. Public clonotypes, rarely seen, contracted or held steady on treatment.

The sample consisted of PBMCs, taken after 24 months of ibrutinib treatment. This TCR was sampled from a human donor with chronic lymphocytic leukemia. This chain connects TRBV28 to TRBJ1-2; possibly TRBD1 for D (5 bases). The CDR3 DNA follows: TGTGCCAGCAGTCTAGAGGCCGGGACGAGCGGCTACACCTTC. The encoded protein is CASSLEAGTSGYTF.